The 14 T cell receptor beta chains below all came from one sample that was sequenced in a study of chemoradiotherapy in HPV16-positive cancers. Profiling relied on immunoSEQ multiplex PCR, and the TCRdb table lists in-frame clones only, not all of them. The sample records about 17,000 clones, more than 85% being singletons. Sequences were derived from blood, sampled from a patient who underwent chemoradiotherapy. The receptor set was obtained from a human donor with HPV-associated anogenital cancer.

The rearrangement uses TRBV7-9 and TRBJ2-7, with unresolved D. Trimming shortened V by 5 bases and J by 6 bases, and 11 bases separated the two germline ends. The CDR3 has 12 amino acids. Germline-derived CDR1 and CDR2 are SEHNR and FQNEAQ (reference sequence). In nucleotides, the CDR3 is TGTGCCAGCAGCCAAGATCGGGTCGAGCAGTACTTC. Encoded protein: CASSQDRVEQYF. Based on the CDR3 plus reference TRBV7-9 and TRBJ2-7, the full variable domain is DTGVSQNPRHKITKRGQNVTFRCDPISEHNRLYWYRQTLGQGPEFLTYFQNEAQLEKSRLLSDRFSAERPKGSFSTLEIQRTEQGDSAMYLCASSQDRVEQYFGPGTRLTVT.

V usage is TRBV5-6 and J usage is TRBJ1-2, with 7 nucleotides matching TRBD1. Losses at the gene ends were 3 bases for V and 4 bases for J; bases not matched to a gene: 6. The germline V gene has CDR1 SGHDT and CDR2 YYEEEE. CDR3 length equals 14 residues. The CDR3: CASSSGQVVYGYTF. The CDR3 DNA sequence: TGTGCCAGCAGCTCCGGACAGGTAGTCTATGGCTACACCTTC.

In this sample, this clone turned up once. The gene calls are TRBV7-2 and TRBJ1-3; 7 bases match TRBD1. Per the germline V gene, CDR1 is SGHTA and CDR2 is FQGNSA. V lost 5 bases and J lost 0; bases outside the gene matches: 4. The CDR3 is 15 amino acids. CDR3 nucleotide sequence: TGTGCCAGCAGCCGACAGGGCTCCTCTGGAAACACCATATATTTT. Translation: CASSRQGSSGNTIYF.

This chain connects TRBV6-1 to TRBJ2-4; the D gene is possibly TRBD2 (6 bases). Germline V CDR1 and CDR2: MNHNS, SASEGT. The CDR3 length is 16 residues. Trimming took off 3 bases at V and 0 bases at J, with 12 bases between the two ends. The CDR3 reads CASSDNGGIAKNIQYF. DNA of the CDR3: TGTGCCAGCAGTGACAACGGAGGGATAGCCAAAAACATTCAGTACTTC.

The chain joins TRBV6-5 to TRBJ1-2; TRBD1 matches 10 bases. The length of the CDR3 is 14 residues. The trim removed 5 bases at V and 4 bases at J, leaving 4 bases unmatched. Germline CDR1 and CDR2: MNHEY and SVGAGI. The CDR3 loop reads CASSNGQGGYGYTF. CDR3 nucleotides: TGTGCCAGCAGTAACGGACAGGGGGGCTATGGCTACACCTTC.

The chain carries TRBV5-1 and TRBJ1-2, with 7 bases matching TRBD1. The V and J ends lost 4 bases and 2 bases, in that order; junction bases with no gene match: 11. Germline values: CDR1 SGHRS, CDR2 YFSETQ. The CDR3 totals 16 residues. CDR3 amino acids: CASSPMPGQQNYGYTF. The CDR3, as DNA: TGCGCCAGCAGCCCAATGCCGGGACAGCAGAACTATGGCTACACCTTC.

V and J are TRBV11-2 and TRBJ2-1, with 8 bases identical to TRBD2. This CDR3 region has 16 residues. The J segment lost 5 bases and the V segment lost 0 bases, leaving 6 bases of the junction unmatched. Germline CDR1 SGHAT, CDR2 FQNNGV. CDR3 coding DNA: TGTGCCAGCAGCTTAGAAGCCAGCGGGGGCCACAATGAGCAGTTCTTC. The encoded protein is CASSLEASGGHNEQFF.

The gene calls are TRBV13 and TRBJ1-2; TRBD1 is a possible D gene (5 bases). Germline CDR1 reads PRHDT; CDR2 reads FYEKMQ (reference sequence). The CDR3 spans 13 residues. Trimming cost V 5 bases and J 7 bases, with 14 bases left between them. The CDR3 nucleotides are TGTGCCAGCAGCCGAAGTCCAGGGTTTGGCTACACCTTC. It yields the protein CASSRSPGFGYTF.

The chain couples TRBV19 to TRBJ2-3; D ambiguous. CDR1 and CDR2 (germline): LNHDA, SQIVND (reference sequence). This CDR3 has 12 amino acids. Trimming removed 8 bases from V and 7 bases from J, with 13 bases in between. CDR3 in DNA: TGTGCCAGTCTTTCCCCCATGAATACGCAGTATTTT. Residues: CASLSPMNTQYF.

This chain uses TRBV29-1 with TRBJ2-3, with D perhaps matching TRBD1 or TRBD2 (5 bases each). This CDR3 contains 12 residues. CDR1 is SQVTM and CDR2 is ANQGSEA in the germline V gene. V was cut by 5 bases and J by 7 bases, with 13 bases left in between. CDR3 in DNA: TGCAGCGTTAGGGACGACCTGAATACGCAGTATTTT. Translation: CSVRDDLNTQYF.

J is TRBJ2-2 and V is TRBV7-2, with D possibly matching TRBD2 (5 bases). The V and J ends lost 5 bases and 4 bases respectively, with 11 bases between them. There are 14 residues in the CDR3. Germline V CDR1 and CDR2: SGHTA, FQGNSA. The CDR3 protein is CASSAGAGTGELFF. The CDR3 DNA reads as TGTGCCAGCAGCGCGGGTGCGGGCACCGGGGAGCTGTTTTTT.

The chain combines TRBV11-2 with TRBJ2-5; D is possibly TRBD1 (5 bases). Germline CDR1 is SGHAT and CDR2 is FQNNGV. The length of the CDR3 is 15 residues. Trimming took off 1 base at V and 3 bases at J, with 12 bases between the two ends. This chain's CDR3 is CASSLGQKLKETQYF. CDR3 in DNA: TGTGCCAGCAGCTTAGGACAGAAGCTCAAAGAGACCCAGTACTTC. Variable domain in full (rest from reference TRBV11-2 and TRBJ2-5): EAGVAQSPRYKIIEKRQSVAFWCNPISGHATLYWYQQILGQGPKLLIQFQNNGVVDDSQLPKDRFSAERLKGVDSTLKIQPAKLEDSAVYLCASSLGQKLKETQYFGPGTRLLVL.

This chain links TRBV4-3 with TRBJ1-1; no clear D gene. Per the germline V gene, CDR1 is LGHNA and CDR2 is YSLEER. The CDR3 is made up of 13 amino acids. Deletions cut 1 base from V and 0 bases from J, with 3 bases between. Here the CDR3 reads CASSQGVNTEAFF. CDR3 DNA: TGCGCCAGCAGCCAAGGGGTGAACACTGAAGCTTTCTTT.

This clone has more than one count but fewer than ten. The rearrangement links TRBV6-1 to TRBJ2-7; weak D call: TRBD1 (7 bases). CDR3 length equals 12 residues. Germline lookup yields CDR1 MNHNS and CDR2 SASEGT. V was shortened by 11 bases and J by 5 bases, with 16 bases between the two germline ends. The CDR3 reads CAAGGRLNEQYF. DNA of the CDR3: TGTGCCGCAGGGGGGCGGTTGAACGAGCAGTACTTC.